The entry that follows covers one T cell receptor beta chain sequence. Its antigen is unknown. This CDR3 spans 14 amino acids. Trimming shortened V by 4 bases and J by 4 bases, and 13 bases separated the two germline ends. Germline loops: CDR1 SGHNT, CDR2 YYREEE (reference sequence). Profiled with immunoSEQ multiplex PCR; TCRdb holds only in-frame clones, not every one. The table lists roughly 140,000 clones, 80% to 95% of them singletons. The data are from a study of T cell responses to AZD1222 COVID-19 vaccine. Study results and caveats: The peak T cell response came first, and repertoires were sampled only after it. The donor group comprised mostly white British people and more females; the analysis possibly underestimated clonal diversity.

The J gene is TRBJ2-3, the V gene TRBV5-4; D is perhaps TRBD1 (6 bases). The material was peripheral blood, obtained 28 days after the second AZD1222 dose. The sequence was collected from an adult who received the AZD1222 COVID-19 vaccine. In nucleotides, the CDR3 is TGTGCCAGCAGCCCCCAACAGGGAGCAGATACGCAGTATTTT. Its translation is CASSPQQGADTQYF. Looking up the rest from reference TRBV5-4 and TRBJ2-3 gives the full variable domain: ETGVTQSPTHLIKTRGQQVTLRCSSQSGHNTVSWYQQALGQGPQFIFQYYREEENGRGNFPPRFSGLQFPNYSSELNVNALELDDSALYLCASSPQQGADTQYFGPGTRLTVL.